The 9 T cell receptor beta chains reported below all come from one sample, sequenced in a study of T cell clonality in common variable immunodeficiency. Profiling relied on immunoSEQ multiplex PCR, and the TCRdb table lists in-frame clones only, not all of them. This sample comprises tens of thousands of clones, none seen once only. Sequenced sample: peripheral blood mononuclear cells. The receptors come from a person aged 18 to 69 in good health.

This clone was seen ten or more times. The CDR3 is cut off 3 residues early in the read; its end comes from the germline J gene. The V and J genes are TRBV7-9 and TRBJ1-1; unclear D gene. Trimming removed 5 bases from V and 5 bases from J, with 9 bases in between. This CDR3 is built from 12 residues. The germline gives CDR1 SEHNR, CDR2 FQNEAQ (reference sequence). The sequenced CDR3 bases are TGTGCCAGCAGCCGGCTCGGGACTGAA. Protein sequence: CASSRLGTE. Given in full, the CDR3 is CASSRLGTEAFF.

This clone has ten or more counts. The sequenced fragment ends 3 residues before the CDR3 boundary, so the rest is inferred from the germline J gene. This chain joins TRBV23-1 and TRBJ1-1; D is unclear. TRBV23-1 counts as an open reading frame of uncertain function. The V end lost 0 bases, the J end lost 0 bases, and 8 bases lay between the germline ends. This CDR3 is built from 15 residues. The DNA read from the CDR3 is TGCGCCAGCAGTCAATCGGGCGAGATGAACACTGAA. This encodes CASSQSGEMNTE. Given in full, the CDR3 is CASSQSGEMNTEAFF.

Turning to this clone: Compared with germline, one end of the junction differs, possibly owing to a read error. The missing CDR3 end, 3 residues past where the read stops, is filled in from the germline J gene. The same CDR3 can be traced to other DNA sequences in this sample. The V and J genes are TRBV30 and TRBJ1-1; the D gene is possibly TRBD1 (5 bases). The CDR3 sequence is 13 residues long. Germline loops: CDR1 GTSNPN, CDR2 SVGIG (reference sequence). The CDR3 DNA, read in part, is TGTGCCTGGGTGGGGCAGGGTCATACTGAG. The encoded protein is CAWVGQGHTE. The CDR3 reads in full as CAWVGQGHTEAFF.

In its sample, this clone was seen many times. The read ends 3 residues shy of where the CDR3 ends; the end is completed using the germline J gene. The chain employs TRBV7-9 and TRBJ1-2; D unclear. Trimming took 4 bases from V and 4 from J, leaving 10 bases between them. Germline V lookup: CDR1 SEHNR, CDR2 FQNEAQ (reference sequence). There are 13 residues in the CDR3. The CDR3 is CASSSDWLYGYTF. Incomplete CDR3 DNA: TGTGCCAGCAGCTCCGATTGGCTCTATGGC.

Note on this clone: The CDR3 end is not reached by the read, which stops 3 residues before it; the germline J gene fills it in. V is TRBV19 and J is TRBJ2-3, with 8 bases identical to TRBD2. The CDR3 is 14 amino acids. V lost 8 bases and J lost 8; bases outside the gene matches: 12. Germline lookup yields CDR1 LNHDA and CDR2 SQIVND (reference sequence). The CDR3 is CASASGGGLVTQYF. The CDR3 DNA, read in part, is TGTGCCAGTGCCTCGGGGGGGGGTTTGGTTACG.

This clone has a count of ten or more. The missing CDR3 end, 3 residues past where the read stops, is filled in from the germline J gene. The chain joins TRBV7-8 to TRBJ2-3; 9 bases agree with TRBD1. Germline V gene data show CDR1 as SGHVS and CDR2 as FQNEAQ. This CDR3 spans 15 amino acids. The trim removed 5 bases at V and 6 bases at J, leaving 9 bases unmatched. The part of the CDR3 DNA that was read is TGTGCCAGCAGCACAACAGGGGGCATGGTCGATACG. Protein sequence: CASSTTGGMVDT. The full CDR3 reads CASSTTGGMVDTQYF.

Worth noting for this clone: One junction end disagrees with the germline gene, perhaps due to a read error. The read ends 3 residues before the CDR3 terminus; that terminus is restored from the germline J gene. The chain couples TRBV2 to TRBJ1-2, with TRBD1 matching over 9 bases. Germline values: CDR1 SNHLY, CDR2 FYNNEI. The CDR3 loop spans 12 amino acids. The DNA read from the CDR3 is TGTGCCTGCAGGACAGGGGCTGAAGGC. It translates to CACRTGAEG. From start to end, the CDR3 is CACRTGAEGYTF.

The table lists this clone with many counts. The missing CDR3 end, 3 residues past where the read stops, is filled in from the germline J gene. The chain is built from TRBV7-9 and TRBJ2-1; no clear D. The CDR3 extends over 14 amino acids. Germline V lookup: CDR1 SEHNR, CDR2 FQNEAQ (reference sequence). V lost 6 bases and J lost 5, with 14 bases in between. CDR3 sequence: CASRHNQVHNEQFF. CDR3 DNA (partial): TGTGCCAGCAGACATAACCAAGTTCACAATGAG. The complete variable domain, with remaining parts taken from reference TRBV7-9 and TRBJ2-1, reads DTGVSQNPRHKITKRGQNVTFRCDPISEHNRLYWYRQTLGQGPEFLTYFQNEAQLEKSRLLSDRFSAERPKGSFSTLEIQRTEQGDSAMYLCASRHNQVHNEQFFGPGTRLTVL.

This clone was seen at least ten times. The read terminates 3 residues before the CDR3 end, so the remaining end is supplied by the germline J gene. The rearrangement joins TRBV6-4 to TRBJ1-2; TRBD1 matches at 9 bases. The CDR3 loop spans 13 amino acids. V was pared by 0 bases and J by 7 bases, with 0 bases of the junction left unmatched. Germline-derived CDR1 and CDR2 are MRHNA and SNTAGT. The DNA read from the CDR3 is TGTGCCAGCAGTGACTCGGACAGGGGTGGC. This codes for CASSDSDRGG. The whole CDR3 region reads CASSDSDRGGYTF.